The 16 T cell receptor beta chains listed next were all sequenced from one sample in a study of CD8+ T cells in alopecia areata. The treatment here: oral pan-JAK inhibitor, 5-10 mg twice daily. Reverse transcribed after extraction, RNA yielded cDNA as the sequencing template. Clones were sequenced by immunoSEQ multiplex PCR, and TCRdb holds only the in-frame ones, with some missing. Found here are about 87,000 clones, around 70% of them singletons; the top ten hold around 16%. The specimen was CD8+ T cells sorted from blood, collected at approximately week 42, from a patient treated with tofacitinib. The source is a human donor with alopecia areata.

The rearrangement joins TRBV18 to TRBJ1-2; D unresolved. CDR1 is KGHSH and CDR2 is LQKENI in the germline V gene. With 5 bases removed from V and 5 bases from J, the gap between germline ends came to 15 bases. The CDR3 has 14 amino acids. This chain's CDR3 is CASSTGETGYGYTF. Here the CDR3 DNA reads TGTGCCAGCTCAACCGGAGAGACGGGGTATGGCTACACCTTC.

The chain uses TRBV6-6 and TRBJ1-2; D is unclear. The CDR3 runs 13 residues. Per the germline V gene, CDR1 is MNHNY and CDR2 is SVGAGI (reference sequence). V was clipped by 2 bases and J by 2 bases, with 6 bases between them. This CDR3 is CASSYGGNYGYTF. In nucleotides, the CDR3 is TGTGCCAGCAGTTACGGCGGGAACTATGGCTACACCTTC.

The chain is built from TRBV5-1 and TRBJ2-1; D unclear. Germline values: CDR1 SGHRS, CDR2 YFSETQ. This CDR3 contains 14 residues. The V gene lost 2 bases and the J gene lost 4 bases, with 10 bases spanning the gap. The CDR3 sequence is CASSLSSLYNEQFF. In DNA, the CDR3 is TGCGCCAGCAGCTTAAGCAGTTTATACAATGAGCAGTTCTTC.

This clone appeared a few times. This chain links TRBV5-6 with TRBJ2-2; 10 positions match TRBD2. V shed 1 base, J shed 3 bases, and the junction held 3 bases outside the gene matches. This CDR3 is 16 amino acids long. Looked up from germline, CDR1 is SGHDT and CDR2 is YYEEEE. CDR3 sequence: CASSLWLAGDTGELFF. The DNA of the CDR3 is TGTGCCAGCAGCTTGTGGCTAGCGGGGGACACCGGGGAGCTGTTTTTT.

The chain carries TRBV30 and TRBJ1-1; 7 bases align to TRBD1. The V gene end was trimmed by 5 bases and the J gene end by 7 bases; junction bases not matched to a gene: 7. The germline V gene has CDR1 GTSNPN and CDR2 SVGIG (reference sequence). This CDR3 comprises 12 residues. The CDR3 region is CAWGFQGGEAFF. CDR3 DNA sequence: TGTGCCTGGGGCTTTCAGGGGGGTGAAGCTTTCTTT. The full variable domain, completed using reference TRBV30 and TRBJ1-1, is SQTIHQWPATLVQPVGSPLSLECTVEGTSNPNLYWYRQAAGRGLQLLFYSVGIGQISSEVPQNLSASRPQDRQFILSSKKLLLSDSGFYLCAWGFQGGEAFFGQGTRLTVV.

The rearrangement links TRBV9 to TRBJ2-7; 7 nucleotides agree with TRBD2. CDR3 length equals 13 residues. V shed 1 base, J shed 7 bases, and the junction held 5 bases outside the gene matches. Germline V gene sequence: CDR1 SGDLS, CDR2 YYNGEE. This CDR3 reads CASSVSGTKEQYF. The CDR3, as DNA: TGTGCCAGCAGCGTATCCGGGACTAAAGAGCAGTACTTC.

The V gene is TRBV19, the J gene TRBJ2-2, with D uncertain. V lost 3 bases and J lost 1, with 6 bases in between. CDR3 length equals 14 residues. Germline V gene lookup returns CDR1 LNHDA and CDR2 SQIVND (reference sequence). The CDR3 coding sequence is TGTGCCAGTAGTATTTGGGGGAACACCGGGGAGCTGTTTTTT. This sequence encodes CASSIWGNTGELFF.

The genes are TRBV6-5 and TRBJ2-2; perhaps TRBD1 as D (5 bases). The CDR3 runs to 16 residues. Germline assignment: CDR1 MNHEY and CDR2 SVGAGI. The V and J ends lost 0 bases and 4 bases respectively, with 12 bases between them. As DNA, the CDR3 is TGTGCCAGCAGTTACTCGAGGCAGGGCATCACCGGGGAGCTGTTTTTT. It translates to CASSYSRQGITGELFF.

A single count supports this clone. The genes are TRBV7-6 and TRBJ2-5; TRBD2 aligns across 8 bases. The CDR3 loop spans 16 amino acids. CDR1 SGHVS and CDR2 FNYEAQ come from the germline V gene. The V gene end was trimmed by 5 bases and the J gene end by 3 bases; junction bases not matched to a gene: 11. The CDR3 nucleotides read TGTGCCAGCAGCACCACATCGGGGGGGGAAGAAGAGACCCAGTACTTC. Encoded protein: CASSTTSGGEEETQYF.

This clone appeared a single time. V and J are TRBV30 and TRBJ2-7, with 10 nucleotides matching TRBD2. This CDR3 is 13 amino acids long. The V gene's germline CDR1 is GTSNPN and CDR2 SVGIG (reference sequence). V shed 4 bases, J shed 6 bases, and the junction held 6 bases outside the gene matches. This chain's CDR3 is CAWTSAGGREQYF. CDR3 DNA: TGTGCCTGGACGTCAGCGGGGGGGCGCGAGCAGTACTTC.

The V call is TRBV6-1, the J call TRBJ2-7; 7 nucleotides align to TRBD1. Germline lookup yields CDR1 MNHNS and CDR2 SASEGT. There are 15 residues in the CDR3. V trimming: 5 bases; J trimming: 1 base; junction bases outside the gene matches: 8. The DNA for the CDR3 is TGTGCCAGCAGTCCTTGGACAGGACCTTCCTACGAGCAGTACTTC. Its translation: CASSPWTGPSYEQYF.

The chain is built from TRBV10-3 and TRBJ2-7; 8 nucleotides align to TRBD1. Germline-derived CDR1 and CDR2 are ENHRY and SYGVKD. This CDR3 has 16 residues. The J segment lost 1 base and the V segment lost 3 bases, leaving 8 bases of the junction unmatched. The CDR3 is CAISDPAGGESYEQYF. The CDR3 DNA reads TGTGCCATCAGTGATCCGGCAGGGGGCGAATCCTACGAGCAGTACTTC.

A single count supports this clone. The chain has TRBV5-1 and TRBJ2-3; no clear D gene. This CDR3 is 12 amino acids long. Trimming left V 0 bases short and J 4 bases short, with 3 bases between. CDR1 SGHRS and CDR2 YFSETQ come from the germline V gene. The CDR3 DNA reads as TGCGCCAGCAGCTTGGACGCAGATACGCAGTATTTT. Amino acid sequence: CASSLDADTQYF.

This sequence joins TRBV6-5 and TRBJ2-3; the D gene is possibly TRBD1 (6 bases). Germline values: CDR1 MNHEY, CDR2 SVGAGI. The CDR3 is made up of 14 amino acids. Trimming cost V 5 bases and J 6 bases, with 15 bases left between them. The CDR3 DNA reads as TGTGCCAGCAGTGACAACAGGGAACGGGATACGCAGTATTTT. The encoded protein is CASSDNRERDTQYF.

This chain links TRBV6-5 with TRBJ1-2; 7 nucleotides align to TRBD1. V was clipped by 5 bases and J by 5 bases; unmatched bases: 11. The CDR3 spans 15 residues. Looked up from germline, CDR1 is MNHEY and CDR2 is SVGAGI. The CDR3 loop reads CASSLQGRVMYGYTF. The CDR3 region has the DNA TGTGCCAGCAGTCTACAGGGGAGGGTTATGTATGGCTACACCTTC.

The CDR3 bases are TGTGCCAGCAGTGAAGACCGGGACAGGGGGTTCTACGAGCAGTACTTC. This translates into CASSEDRDRGFYEQYF. The V gene is TRBV6-1, the J gene TRBJ2-7, with 11 nucleotides matching TRBD1. The CDR3 is 16 amino acids. The ends lost 1 base at V and 3 bases at J; junction bases unmatched: 5. Germline CDR1 reads MNHNS; CDR2 reads SASEGT.